Below are 23 T cell receptor beta chains sequenced from a single sample in a study of T cells expressing NK-cell markers. Following a re-call of the 5' RACE reads, TCRdb has one entry per CDR3 protein and lacks DNA. In all, the sample yields some 440,000 distinct CDR3 sequences. Sequencing was done on a sample of blood T cells: a sorted CD56 or NKG2C T cell subset, CD4+ or CD8+ T cells, or bulk PBMC T cells (not recorded which). These receptors were taken from a woman in her fifties or sixties in good health.

V gene TRBV11-2 combines with J gene TRBJ2-1. Germline values: CDR1 SGHAT, CDR2 FQNNGV. The CDR3 is 12 residues long. This CDR3 reads CASSSLAQEQFF.

The V call is TRBV6-1, the J call TRBJ1-2; TCRdb's D call of TRBD1 is untestable without DNA. Germline assignment: CDR1 MNHNS and CDR2 SASEGT. The CDR3 sequence is 14 residues long. CDR3 residues: CASRQVLSIYGYTF.

The V and J genes are TRBV6-1 and TRBJ2-7; TCRdb names TRBD1, which stays unverified in the absence of DNA. CDR1 and CDR2 from the germline V gene are MNHNS and SASEGT. The CDR3 extends over 16 amino acids. This chain's CDR3 is CASSEVGQGGSYEQYF.

The chain links TRBV6-1 to TRBJ2-1. The CDR3 totals 15 residues. Germline CDR1 is MNHNS and CDR2 is SASEGT. The chain's CDR3 is CASSPTSNSYNEQFF.

The rearrangement links TRBV5-1 to TRBJ1-1; the TCRdb call, TRBD1, lacks DNA for checking. The CDR3 totals 15 residues. The germline V gene has CDR1 SGHRS and CDR2 YFSETQ. The CDR3 spells CASSSMGQLNTEAFF.

The chain joins TRBV12-3 or TRBV12-4 to TRBJ2-7; TCRdb picks TRBD2, but there is no DNA to check that call. CDR3 length equals 15 residues. The CDR3 protein is CASSSRLADLYEQYF.

The chain links TRBV6-5 to TRBJ1-2; checking the TCRdb D call of TRBD1 is not possible without DNA. The CDR3 has 15 amino acids. The germline gives CDR1 MNHEY, CDR2 SVGAGI. CDR3 residues: CASSYRQGKNYGYTF.

The rearrangement joins TRBV5-1 to TRBJ2-1; no DNA is available, so the TRBD1 call from TCRdb remains unchecked. This CDR3 spans 15 amino acids. Germline V gene lookup returns CDR1 SGHRS and CDR2 YFSETQ. The CDR3 here is CASIEPGTGGNEQFF.

This chain uses TRBV29-1 with TRBJ2-2; TCRdb gives TRBD1 as the D gene, but with no DNA this cannot be confirmed. CDR3 length equals 15 residues. CDR1 and CDR2 (germline): SQVTM, ANQGSEA. The CDR3 region is CSVVTGSYNTGELFF.

The rearrangement joins TRBV7-8 to TRBJ2-5; TCRdb lists TRBD2, though no DNA is available to test this call. The CDR3 has 15 amino acids. Germline CDR1 is SGHVS and CDR2 is FQNEAQ. The CDR3 sequence: CASSLRTILQETQYF.

The V call is TRBV6-5, the J call TRBJ2-7; TCRdb reports TRBD1, a call that lacks DNA to check it against. Per the germline V gene, CDR1 is MNHEY and CDR2 is SVGAGI. This CDR3 is built from 17 residues. CDR3: CASSYSLTGEGSYEQYF.

The V gene is TRBV10-3, the J gene TRBJ2-3; TCRdb returns TRBD2, unconfirmable since there is no DNA. This CDR3 comprises 16 residues. CDR1 is ENHRY and CDR2 is SYGVKD in the germline V gene. The CDR3 is CAISPRLAGAKDTQYF.

The rearrangement joins TRBV9 to TRBJ2-1; TCRdb proposes TRBD1, but this gene call is untestable without DNA. Germline assignment: CDR1 SGDLS and CDR2 YYNGEE. The CDR3 contains 11 residues. The CDR3 loop is CASSARDRQFF.

The chain employs TRBV6-1 and TRBJ2-2; the D gene TCRdb calls, TRBD2, cannot be checked with no DNA. The CDR3 is 16 residues long. Germline CDR1 MNHNS, CDR2 SASEGT. The CDR3 here is CASTVRTAPNTGELFF.

The V call is TRBV11-2, the J call TRBJ1-1. CDR1 and CDR2 from the germline V gene are SGHAT and FQNNGV. This CDR3 comprises 13 residues. CDR3 amino acids: CASGLKANTEAFF.

This chain links TRBV5-1 with TRBJ1-1; TCRdb names TRBD1, which stays unverified in the absence of DNA. CDR3 length equals 15 residues. Germline V lookup: CDR1 SGHRS, CDR2 YFSETQ. CDR3: CASSLETRVITEAFF.

The rearrangement joins TRBV4-1 to TRBJ2-7; there is no DNA to check the TCRdb D call of TRBD1. Germline CDR1 reads MGHRA; CDR2 reads YSYEKL. The CDR3 is 15 amino acids. CDR3 in amino acids: CASSQVPQGPYEQYF.

The chain links TRBV20-1 to TRBJ1-1; TCRdb calls TRBD1, which cannot be checked without DNA. CDR3 length: 14 amino acids. The germline gives CDR1 DFQATT, CDR2 SNEGSKA (reference sequence). This CDR3 reads CSARDGAGYTEAFF.

V gene TRBV6-1 combines with J gene TRBJ2-5; no DNA is available, so the TRBD1 call from TCRdb remains unchecked. The CDR3 covers 14 residues. Germline-derived CDR1 and CDR2 are MNHNS and SASEGT. The CDR3: CASSELQRGETQYF.

The rearrangement joins TRBV6-5 to TRBJ2-1; TCRdb's D gene call, TRBD2, goes unchecked for lack of DNA. Germline-derived CDR1 and CDR2 are MNHEY and SVGAGI. The CDR3 extends over 13 amino acids. Here the CDR3 reads CASSQRPSGAQFF.

V is TRBV7-6 and J is TRBJ2-5. Germline assignment: CDR1 SGHVS and CDR2 FNYEAQ. The CDR3 contains 14 residues. CDR3 protein: CASSSLQPKETQYF.

This rearrangement joins TRBV6-1 to TRBJ1-2; with no DNA, the TCRdb D assignment of TRBD1 cannot be verified. The CDR3 runs to 16 residues. Germline V gene lookup returns CDR1 MNHNS and CDR2 SASEGT. CDR3 amino acids: CASRTYRDRPNYGYTF.

V is TRBV14 and J is TRBJ1-1. The CDR3 covers 14 residues. Germline CDR1 reads SGHDN; CDR2 reads FVKESK. CDR3 sequence reads: CASSQGPRNTEAFF.